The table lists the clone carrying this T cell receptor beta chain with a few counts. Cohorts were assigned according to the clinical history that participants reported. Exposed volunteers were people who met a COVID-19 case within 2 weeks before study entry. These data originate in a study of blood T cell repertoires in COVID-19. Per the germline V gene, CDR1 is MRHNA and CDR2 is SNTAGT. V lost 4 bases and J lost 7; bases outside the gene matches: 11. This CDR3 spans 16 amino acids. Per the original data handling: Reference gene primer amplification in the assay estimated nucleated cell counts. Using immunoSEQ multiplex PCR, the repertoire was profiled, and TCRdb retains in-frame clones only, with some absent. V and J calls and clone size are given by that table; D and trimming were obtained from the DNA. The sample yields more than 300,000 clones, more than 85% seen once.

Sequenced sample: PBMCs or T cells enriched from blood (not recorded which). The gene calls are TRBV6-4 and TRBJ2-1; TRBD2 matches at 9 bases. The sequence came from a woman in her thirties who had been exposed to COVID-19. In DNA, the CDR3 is TGTGCCAGCAGTGGACCATCTAGCGGGGATATTAATGAGCAGTTCTTC. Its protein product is CASSGPSSGDINEQFF.